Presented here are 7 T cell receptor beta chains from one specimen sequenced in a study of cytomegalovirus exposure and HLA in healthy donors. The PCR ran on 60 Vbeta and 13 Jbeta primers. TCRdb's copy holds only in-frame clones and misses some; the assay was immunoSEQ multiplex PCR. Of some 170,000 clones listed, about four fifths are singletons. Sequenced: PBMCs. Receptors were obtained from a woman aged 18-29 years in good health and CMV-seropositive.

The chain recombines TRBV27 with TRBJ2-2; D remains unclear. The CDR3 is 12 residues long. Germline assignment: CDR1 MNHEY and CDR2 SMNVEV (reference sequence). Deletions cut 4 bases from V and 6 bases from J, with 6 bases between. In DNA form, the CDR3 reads TGTGCCAGCAGTTATGTCTCCGGGGAGCTGTTTTTT. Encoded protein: CASSYVSGELFF.

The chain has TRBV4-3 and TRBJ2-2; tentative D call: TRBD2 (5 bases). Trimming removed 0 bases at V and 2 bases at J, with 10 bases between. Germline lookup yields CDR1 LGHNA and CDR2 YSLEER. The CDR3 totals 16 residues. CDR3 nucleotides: TGCGCCAGCAGCCAAGAGGGAGAGGGTAACACCGGGGAGCTGTTTTTT. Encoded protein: CASSQEGEGNTGELFF.

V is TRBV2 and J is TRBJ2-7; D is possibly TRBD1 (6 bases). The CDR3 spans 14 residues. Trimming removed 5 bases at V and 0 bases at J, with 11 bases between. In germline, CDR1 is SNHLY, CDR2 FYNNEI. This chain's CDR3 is CASSIRQDSYEQYF. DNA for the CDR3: TGTGCCAGCAGTATTCGACAGGACTCCTACGAGCAGTACTTC.

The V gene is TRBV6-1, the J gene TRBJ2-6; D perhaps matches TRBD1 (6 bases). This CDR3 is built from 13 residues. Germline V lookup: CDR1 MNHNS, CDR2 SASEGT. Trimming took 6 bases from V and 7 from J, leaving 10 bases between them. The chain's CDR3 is CASRQTGANVLTF. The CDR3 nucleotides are TGTGCCAGCAGACAGACAGGAGCCAACGTCCTGACTTTC.

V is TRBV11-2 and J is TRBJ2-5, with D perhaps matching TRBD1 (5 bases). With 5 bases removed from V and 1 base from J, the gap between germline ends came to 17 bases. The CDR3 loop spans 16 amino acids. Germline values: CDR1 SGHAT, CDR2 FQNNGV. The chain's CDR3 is CASSGRQISRQETQYF. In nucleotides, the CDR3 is TGTGCCAGCAGCGGTAGACAGATTTCTCGCCAAGAGACCCAGTACTTC.

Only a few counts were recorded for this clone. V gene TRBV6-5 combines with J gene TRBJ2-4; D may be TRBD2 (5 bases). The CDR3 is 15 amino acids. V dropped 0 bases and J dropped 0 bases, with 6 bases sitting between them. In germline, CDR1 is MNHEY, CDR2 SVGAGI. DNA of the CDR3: TGTGCCAGCAGTTACTCGAGGGTAGCCAAAAACATTCAGTACTTC. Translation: CASSYSRVAKNIQYF.

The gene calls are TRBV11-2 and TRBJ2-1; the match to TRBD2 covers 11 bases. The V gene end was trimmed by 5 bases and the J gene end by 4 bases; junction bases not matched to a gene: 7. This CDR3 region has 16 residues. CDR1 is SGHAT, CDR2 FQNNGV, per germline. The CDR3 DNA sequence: TGTGCCAGCAGCCCGAGACTAGCGGGGATATACAATGAGCAGTTCTTC. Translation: CASSPRLAGIYNEQFF.